The next 28 T cell receptor beta chains were all read from a single sample in a study of persistence of HIV-infected CD4 T cells. The antigens these receptors bind are not known. This was the immunoSEQ version 4 assay in survey mode. The data were produced by immunoSEQ multiplex PCR, yet TCRdb's version contains in-frame clones alone and is incomplete. The sample shows approximately 40,000 clones, 78% of them seen only once. Overlapping HIV-1 Gag 15-mer peptides at 1 ug per peptide per mL were used. CD40L/CD69 double-negative CD45RO-high memory CD4+ T cells were collected. The specimen comprised CD4+ T cells sorted from PBMCs after approximately 18-hour stimulation, sampled from a patient who received antiretroviral therapy. The receptors stem from an adult man with HIV who was CMV-seropositive.

The rearrangement joins TRBV3-1 (or the pseudogene TRBV3-2) to TRBJ1-4; the D gene is possibly TRBD1 (5 bases). The V end lost 3 bases, the J end lost 6 bases, and 17 bases lay between the germline ends. Germline V gene data show CDR1 as LGHDT and CDR2 as YNNKEL (reference sequence). CDR3 length: 16 residues. Here the CDR3 reads CASSQTDRGEHEKLFF. In DNA, the CDR3 is TGTGCCAGCAGCCAGACTGACAGAGGGGAACATGAAAAACTGTTTTTT.

This chain links TRBV4-3 with TRBJ2-2; 10 nucleotides line up with TRBD2. CDR3 length equals 16 residues. Germline values: CDR1 LGHNA, CDR2 YSLEER. V lost 4 bases and J lost 5; bases outside the gene matches: 7. The CDR3 sequence is CASSLLAGGLTGELFF. CDR3 nucleotide sequence: TGCGCCAGCAGCCTTTTAGCGGGAGGATTAACCGGGGAGCTGTTTTTT.

This clone has only one observation. The chain uses TRBV11-3 and TRBJ1-1, with 9 bases aligning to TRBD1. From germline, CDR1 is SGHNT and CDR2 YENEEA. The CDR3 is 16 amino acids. V shed 1 base, J shed 1 base, and the junction held 4 bases outside the gene matches. The CDR3 DNA reads as TGTGCCAGCAGCTTAGGTCTACAGGGGGCGAACACTGAAGCTTTCTTT. Protein product: CASSLGLQGANTEAFF.

The chain links TRBV6-6 to TRBJ1-4; maybe TRBD1 (6 bases). V was clipped by 4 bases and J by 6 bases, with 12 bases between them. CDR3 size: 14 residues. The germline V gene has CDR1 MNHNY and CDR2 SVGAGI (reference sequence). CDR3 coding DNA: TGTGCCAGCAGTTCCAGGGGAGGTGATGAAAAACTGTTTTTT. Its translation is CASSSRGGDEKLFF.

V is TRBV30 and J is TRBJ2-1; tentatively, D is TRBD2 (5 bases). With 3 bases removed from V and 5 bases from J, the gap between germline ends came to 11 bases. The CDR3 is 13 residues long. Germline values: CDR1 GTSNPN, CDR2 SVGIG (reference sequence). CDR3 protein: CAWRRELNNEQFF. The CDR3 DNA reads TGTGCCTGGAGGAGGGAACTAAACAATGAGCAGTTCTTC.

The J gene is TRBJ1-4, the V gene TRBV19; D not resolved. CDR3 length: 15 residues. V was shortened by 4 bases and J by 5 bases, with 14 bases between the two germline ends. CDR1 is LNHDA and CDR2 is SQIVND in the germline V gene (reference sequence). CDR3 region: CASSKAGKPNEKLFF. CDR3 bases: TGTGCCAGTAGTAAGGCGGGCAAACCAAATGAAAAACTGTTTTTT.

The V gene is TRBV3-1 (or the pseudogene TRBV3-2), the J gene TRBJ1-5; D is ambiguous. Per the germline V gene, CDR1 is LGHDT and CDR2 is YNNKEL (reference sequence). The germline V and J ends were trimmed by 4 bases and 3 bases, with 4 bases remaining between them. The length of the CDR3 is 12 residues. The CDR3 bases are TGTGCCAGCAGCCGGCCCAATCAGCCCCAGCATTTT. This gives the protein CASSRPNQPQHF.

This chain joins TRBV19 and TRBJ2-2; tentatively, D is TRBD2 (5 bases). This CDR3 is built from 15 residues. Germline V gives CDR1 LNHDA, CDR2 SQIVND (reference sequence). Trimming took off 4 bases at V and 1 base at J, with 10 bases between the two ends. The CDR3, as DNA: TGTGCCAGTAGTAGGACTGACCGGAACACCGGGGAGCTGTTTTTT. It codes for CASSRTDRNTGELFF. The whole variable domain, remainder taken from reference TRBV19 and TRBJ2-2, is DGGITQSPKYLFRKEGQNVTLSCEQNLNHDAMYWYRQDPGQGLRLIYYSQIVNDFQKGDIAEGYSVSREKKESFPLTVTSAQKNPTAFYLCASSRTDRNTGELFFGEGSRLTVL.

The chain is built from TRBV11-2 and TRBJ2-5; D gene uncertain. The V gene lost 3 bases and the J gene lost 4 bases, with 9 bases spanning the gap. The CDR3 runs 13 residues. Germline V gene lookup returns CDR1 SGHAT and CDR2 FQNNGV. The CDR3 nucleotides are TGTGCCAGCAGCTTTCCTCCATCAGAGACCCAGTACTTC. The encoded protein is CASSFPPSETQYF.

This clone was detected only a few times. The V gene is TRBV7-9, the J gene TRBJ2-2; D is unresolved. V gave up 4 bases and J gave up 4 bases, with 16 bases separating them. This CDR3 comprises 16 residues. The germline V gene has CDR1 SEHNR and CDR2 FQNEAQ (reference sequence). The CDR3 protein is CASSSYGRVTTGELFF. The CDR3 DNA is TGTGCCAGCAGCTCCTACGGAAGGGTGACCACCGGGGAGCTGTTTTTT.

V and J are TRBV2 and TRBJ2-3, with unresolved D. The CDR3 covers 14 residues. CDR1 and CDR2 (germline): SNHLY, FYNNEI. Deletions cut 6 bases from V and 0 bases from J, with 10 bases between. CDR3 in amino acids: CASRDKSSTDTQYF. DNA for the CDR3: TGTGCCAGCAGAGACAAGTCCAGCACAGATACGCAGTATTTT.

This chain connects TRBV6-5 to TRBJ1-5; 9 positions match TRBD1. Germline V gene lookup returns CDR1 MNHEY and CDR2 SVGAGI. The CDR3 length is 15 residues. V shed 8 bases and J 3 bases; nucleotides not matched to a gene: 8. The DNA of the CDR3 is TGTGCCAGCCGGGAGGGGACAGGGTTCAATCAGCCCCAGCATTTT. Its translation: CASREGTGFNQPQHF.

This chain connects TRBV7-9 to TRBJ2-7, with D tentatively TRBD2 (6 bases). In germline, CDR1 is SEHNR, CDR2 FQNEAQ (reference sequence). Trimming left V 1 base short and J 1 base short, with 8 bases between. The CDR3 has 14 residues. The CDR3 loop is CASSLVAGSYEQYF. In DNA form, the CDR3 reads TGTGCCAGCAGCTTAGTTGCGGGATCCTACGAGCAGTACTTC.

The rearrangement uses TRBV7-3 and TRBJ2-5; no clear D. This CDR3 contains 12 residues. Per germline, CDR1 SGHTA and CDR2 FQGTGA. With 5 bases removed from V and 5 bases from J, the gap between germline ends came to 9 bases. CDR3 loop: CASSQDGETQYF. CDR3 coding DNA: TGTGCCAGCAGCCAGGATGGGGAGACCCAGTACTTC. The whole variable domain, remainder taken from reference TRBV7-3 and TRBJ2-5, is GAGVSQTPSNKVTEKGKYVELRCDPISGHTALYWYRQSLGQGPEFLIYFQGTGAADDSGLPNDRFFAVRPEGSVSTLKIQRTERGDSAVYLCASSQDGETQYFGPGTRLLVL.

V is TRBV19 and J is TRBJ2-6, with D uncertain. Germline lookup yields CDR1 LNHDA and CDR2 SQIVND (reference sequence). V lost 3 bases and J 2 bases, leaving 8 bases between the germline ends. This CDR3 has 15 amino acids. In nucleotides, the CDR3 is TGTGCCAGTAGTATCTCGGGCGCTGGGGCCAACGTCCTGACTTTC. Translating it yields CASSISGAGANVLTF.

This clone has more than one count but fewer than ten. This chain uses TRBV11-3 with TRBJ2-2; no reliable D call. The CDR3 extends over 14 amino acids. V was clipped by 2 bases and J by 3 bases, with 7 bases between them. The germline V gene has CDR1 SGHNT and CDR2 YENEEA. The CDR3 DNA is TGTGCCAGCAGCTTAATCCGGGACACCGGGGAGCTGTTTTTT. It encodes CASSLIRDTGELFF. The variable domain in full, completed from reference TRBV11-3 and TRBJ2-2, reads EAGVVQSPRYKIIEKKQPVAFWCNPISGHNTLYWYLQNLGQGPELLIRYENEEAVDDSQLPKDRFSAERLKGVDSTLKIQPAELGDSAVYLCASSLIRDTGELFFGEGSRLTVL.

V usage is TRBV5-1 and J usage is TRBJ2-1; tentatively, D is TRBD2 (7 bases). The CDR3 runs to 19 residues. Germline V gives CDR1 SGHRS, CDR2 YFSETQ. The V end was cut by 5 bases, the J end by 0 bases, with 24 bases between. The CDR3 coding sequence is TGCGCCAGCAGTCTAGCGGTAGGGGGGACAATGGCCTCCTACAATGAGCAGTTCTTC. Protein product: CASSLAVGGTMASYNEQFF.

This chain links TRBV5-1 with TRBJ2-1; D remains unclear. CDR1 SGHRS and CDR2 YFSETQ come from the germline V gene. The CDR3 runs 15 residues. V lost 0 bases, J lost 5 bases, and 12 bases lay in between. CDR3 sequence: CASSLVGNWNNEQFF. DNA for the CDR3: TGCGCCAGCAGCTTGGTAGGGAACTGGAACAATGAGCAGTTCTTC.

The genes are TRBV19 and TRBJ1-5; D perhaps matches TRBD1 (5 bases). CDR1 LNHDA and CDR2 SQIVND come from the germline V gene (reference sequence). The CDR3 has 14 amino acids. Trimming took off 4 bases at V and 5 bases at J, with 12 bases between the two ends. The CDR3 is CASSTRGGDQPQHF. The CDR3, as DNA: TGTGCCAGTAGTACCCGGGGGGGTGATCAGCCCCAGCATTTT.

This clone was counted a single time. The rearrangement joins TRBV12-3 or TRBV12-4 to TRBJ1-2; D is perhaps TRBD1 (6 bases). V was shortened by 7 bases and J by 7 bases, with 16 bases between the two germline ends. The CDR3 extends over 13 amino acids. The chain's CDR3 is CASKRGQVAGYTF. CDR3 nucleotide sequence: TGTGCCAGCAAACGGGGGCAAGTAGCTGGCTACACCTTC.

The chain employs TRBV12-3 or TRBV12-4 and TRBJ2-1; D gene ambiguous. CDR3 length equals 13 residues. Trimming shortened V by 2 bases and J by 9 bases, and 11 bases separated the two germline ends. CDR3 protein: CASSLQGHLEQFF. In DNA form, the CDR3 reads TGTGCCAGCAGTTTACAAGGGCATCTTGAGCAGTTCTTC.

The gene calls are TRBV5-1 and TRBJ1-5; no reliable D call. The CDR3 has 13 amino acids. Trimming left V 1 base short and J 8 bases short, with 10 bases between. The V gene's germline CDR1 is SGHRS and CDR2 YFSETQ. The CDR3 protein is CASSLSGIEPQHF. For the CDR3, the DNA is TGCGCCAGCAGCTTGTCCGGGATTGAGCCCCAGCATTTT.

This clone was detected a few times. The V call is TRBV19, the J call TRBJ2-2; the D gene is possibly TRBD1 (6 bases). This CDR3 has 14 amino acids. CDR1 and CDR2 from the germline V gene are LNHDA and SQIVND (reference sequence). V dropped 1 base and J dropped 4 bases, with 7 bases sitting between them. CDR3 nucleotide sequence: TGTGCCAGTAGTATAGCAGGGGCCACCGGGGAGCTGTTTTTT. Amino acids: CASSIAGATGELFF.

This clone was counted between two and nine times. The chain links TRBV6-1 to TRBJ2-3, with D possibly matching TRBD1 (5 bases). V lost 2 bases and J 2 bases, leaving 11 bases between the germline ends. Germline-derived CDR1 and CDR2 are MNHNS and SASEGT. The CDR3 is 15 amino acids. CDR3 DNA: TGTGCCAGCAGTGAATACAGGAGAACCACAGATACGCAGTATTTT. This encodes CASSEYRRTTDTQYF.

The V call is TRBV30, the J call TRBJ1-2, with 7 bases lining up with TRBD1. Germline V gene sequence: CDR1 GTSNPN, CDR2 SVGIG (reference sequence). V gave up 4 bases and J gave up 8 bases; unmatched junction bases: 13. The CDR3 spans 14 residues. The CDR3 DNA is TGTGCCTGGACCTGGGACAGCCGAGAAGGAGGCTACACCTTC. Translated: CAWTWDSREGGYTF.

This clone was picked up one time. V gene TRBV6-5 combines with J gene TRBJ2-2; D is possibly TRBD1 (5 bases). The CDR3 totals 15 residues. Germline V gives CDR1 MNHEY, CDR2 SVGAGI. V was cut by 0 bases and J by 7 bases, with 12 bases left in between. The CDR3 spells CASSYSRPQGGELFF. CDR3 nucleotides: TGTGCCAGCAGTTACTCGAGACCTCAGGGCGGGGAGCTGTTTTTT.

The rearrangement joins TRBV7-2 to TRBJ1-4; 7 positions agree with TRBD1. Trimming took 6 bases from V and 5 from J; bases not matched to a gene: 9. Per germline, CDR1 SGHTA and CDR2 FQGNSA. This CDR3 is 15 amino acids long. The CDR3 loop reads CASRQTGTANEKLFF. As DNA, the CDR3 is TGTGCCAGCAGACAAACCGGGACAGCCAATGAAAAACTGTTTTTT.

The chain employs TRBV2 and TRBJ1-5; D possibly corresponds to TRBD1 (6 bases). The V and J ends lost 5 bases and 7 bases respectively, with 21 bases between them. The germline V gene encodes CDR1 SNHLY and CDR2 FYNNEI. This CDR3 region has 16 residues. CDR3 in DNA: TGTGCCAGCAGTCCCCTCATAGCAGGGGTAGGGCAGCCCCAGCATTTT. It is translated as CASSPLIAGVGQPQHF.